Shown below are 30 T cell receptor beta chains from a single sample sequenced in a study of shared clonotypes between healthy human individuals. CD8 cells classed as naive were CD45RO-negative and positively selected for CCR7, excluding terminally differentiated effector memory CD45RA+ cells. Repertoires were generated with immunoSEQ multiplex PCR, while TCRdb's copy carries only in-frame clones and drops some. This table has about 2.1 million clones, 93% appearing once. Sequenced material: naive CD8+ T cells from PBMCs. The receptor set was obtained from a man between 18 and 29 years old in good health. Some clones in this sample may be carry-over from other donors' samples.

The rearrangement joins TRBV7-6 to TRBJ2-7; D gene unclear. Germline lookup yields CDR1 SGHVS and CDR2 FNYEAQ. Trimming stripped 3 bases from V and 2 bases from J, with 11 bases between. This CDR3 has 14 residues. The chain's CDR3 is CASSFVAETYEQYF. DNA for the CDR3: TGTGCCAGCAGCTTTGTTGCGGAGACCTACGAGCAGTACTTC.

This chain uses TRBV4-1 with TRBJ2-2; 9 bases map to TRBD2. After removal of 5 bases from V and 7 bases from J, the junction contained 17 bases not matched to a gene. The CDR3 length is 18 residues. Germline V lookup: CDR1 MGHRA, CDR2 YSYEKL. DNA for the CDR3: TGCGCCAGCAGCTGGCGGGCGGCGGGAGGGCCTCCTCACGGGGAGCTGTTTTTT. Its translation is CASSWRAAGGPPHGELFF.

This chain links TRBV5-4 with TRBJ1-1, with a tentative D call TRBD1 (6 bases). The germline V gene has CDR1 SGHNT and CDR2 YYREEE (reference sequence). The CDR3 sequence is 15 residues long. Trimming took off 2 bases at V and 1 base at J, with 12 bases between the two ends. Written as DNA, the CDR3 is TGTGCCAGCAGCTTCGGGCAGGGGAGGAACACTGAAGCTTTCTTT. Translation: CASSFGQGRNTEAFF.

The V gene is TRBV29-1, the J gene TRBJ2-3, with TRBD2 matching over 8 bases. The CDR3 is 15 residues long. From germline, CDR1 is SQVTM and CDR2 ANQGSEA. Trimming cost V 5 bases and J 6 bases; bases outside gene matches: 13. The CDR3 protein is CSVIPTSVARDTQYF. CDR3 DNA sequence: TGCAGCGTTATCCCGACTAGCGTGGCGAGGGATACGCAGTATTTT.

V is TRBV5-1 and J is TRBJ2-1, with D unclear. Germline V lookup: CDR1 SGHRS, CDR2 YFSETQ. V lost 0 bases and J 5 bases, leaving 15 bases between the germline ends. This CDR3 has 16 amino acids. CDR3 sequence reads: CASSLGPPTSNNEQFF. As DNA, the CDR3 is TGCGCCAGCAGCTTGGGTCCCCCAACTTCCAACAATGAGCAGTTCTTC.

The chain combines TRBV27 with TRBJ2-3; 8 nucleotides line up with TRBD1. The CDR3 totals 11 residues. J gave up 9 bases and V 8 bases, and 4 bases lay outside the gene matches. Germline CDR1 is MNHEY and CDR2 is SMNVEV (reference sequence). CDR3 sequence: CASASGGTQYF. In nucleotides, the CDR3 is TGTGCCAGCGCTTCAGGGGGCACGCAGTATTTT.

V is TRBV28 and J is TRBJ2-3, with TRBD1 as a possible D gene (6 bases). Trimming removed 6 bases from V and 0 bases from J, with 13 bases in between. The length of the CDR3 is 15 residues. CDR1 and CDR2 from the germline V gene are MDHEN and SYDVKM. CDR3 sequence (DNA): TGTGCCAGCAGGATGGGACAATCAAGCACAGATACGCAGTATTTT. It translates to CASRMGQSSTDTQYF.

Here the CDR3 reads CASSVGTRIGGEQFF. CDR3 nucleotide sequence: TGTGCCAGCAGCGTAGGTACTAGGATAGGGGGTGAGCAGTTCTTC. The chain is built from TRBV9 and TRBJ2-1; D is perhaps TRBD1 (6 bases). V lost 0 bases and J lost 9, with 16 bases in between. Germline V lookup: CDR1 SGDLS, CDR2 YYNGEE. The length of the CDR3 is 15 residues.

The chain uses TRBV19 and TRBJ1-5; TRBD1 agrees at 7 bases. Germline-derived CDR1 and CDR2 are LNHDA and SQIVND (reference sequence). The CDR3 runs to 14 residues. V shed 7 bases, J shed 5 bases, and the junction held 8 bases outside the gene matches. The CDR3 DNA sequence: TGTGCCAGTAACCGGGACAGCTATTATCAGCCCCAGCATTTT. Translating it yields CASNRDSYYQPQHF.

V is TRBV9 and J is TRBJ2-1, with unresolved D. Per the germline V gene, CDR1 is SGDLS and CDR2 is YYNGEE. This CDR3 is 15 amino acids long. Trimming left V 0 bases short and J 0 bases short, with 7 bases between. The CDR3 nucleotides read TGTGCCAGCAGCGTAGATATTAGCTCCTACAATGAGCAGTTCTTC. Translated: CASSVDISSYNEQFF.

The chain recombines TRBV21-1 with TRBJ1-2; the D call of TRBD1 is as the table states it, not checked on the DNA. TRBV21-1 is tagged as a pseudogene. CDR3 length equals 14 residues. CDR3 residues: CASSRGQGTLRYTF. The CDR3 coding sequence is TGTGCCAGCAGCAGGGGACAGGGGACCCTACGCTACACCTTC.

This clone occurred a few times. The V call is TRBV2, the J call TRBJ1-1, with D maybe TRBD1 (5 bases). The CDR3 spans 13 residues. V was clipped by 6 bases and J by 4 bases, with 12 bases between them. Germline V gives CDR1 SNHLY, CDR2 FYNNEI. CDR3 in amino acids: CASRAGTITEAFF. In DNA, the CDR3 is TGTGCCAGCAGGGCGGGGACGATCACTGAAGCTTTCTTT.

This clone has only a few counts. The chain recombines TRBV9 with TRBJ1-5, with D perhaps TRBD1 (5 bases). The CDR3 is made up of 13 amino acids. V lost 3 bases to trimming and J lost 3 bases, with 7 bases between them. Germline CDR1 reads SGDLS; CDR2 reads YYNGEE. The CDR3 DNA reads as TGTGCCAGCAGCGCAGGGAACAATCAGCCCCAGCATTTT. It yields the protein CASSAGNNQPQHF.

The V call is TRBV4-1, the J call TRBJ1-2; 7 nucleotides match TRBD1. V trimming: 4 bases; J trimming: 8 bases; junction bases outside the gene matches: 16. There are 16 residues in the CDR3. Germline values: CDR1 MGHRA, CDR2 YSYEKL. The CDR3 DNA is TGCGCCAGCAGCCTATCACGGGGGGACAGAGTAATCGGCTACACCTTC. This gives the protein CASSLSRGDRVIGYTF.

This clone has more than one count but fewer than ten. CDR3 bases: TGTGCCAGTAGTTCCCCCTGGGACCCTGAAGCTTTCTTT. Amino acid sequence: CASSSPWDPEAFF. The gene calls are TRBV19 and TRBJ1-1, with D tentatively TRBD1 (5 bases). CDR1 is LNHDA, CDR2 SQIVND, per germline (reference sequence). The CDR3 is made up of 13 amino acids. Trimming shortened V by 5 bases and J by 6 bases, and 13 bases separated the two germline ends. The full variable domain, rest sourced from reference TRBV19 and TRBJ1-1, is DGGITQSPKYLFRKEGQNVTLSCEQNLNHDAMYWYRQDPGQGLRLIYYSQIVNDFQKGDIAEGYSVSREKKESFPLTVTSAQKNPTAFYLCASSSPWDPEAFFGQGTRLTVV.

This clone appeared once. V and J are TRBV5-5 and TRBJ2-7, with a weak D call TRBD2 (5 bases). Germline CDR1 reads SGHKS; CDR2 reads YYEKEE (reference sequence). Trimming left V 3 bases short and J 0 bases short, with 13 bases between. The CDR3 is 15 amino acids. CDR3 protein: CASSYLAAISYEQYF. The CDR3 bases are TGTGCCAGCAGCTATCTAGCAGCGATCTCCTACGAGCAGTACTTC.

V gene TRBV6-5 combines with J gene TRBJ1-3; 7 nucleotides agree with TRBD1. CDR3 size: 15 residues. The germline CDR1 and CDR2 sequences are MNHEY and SVGAGI. Trimming removed 4 bases from V and 0 bases from J; junction bases left unmatched: 3. The CDR3 region has the DNA TGTGCCAGCAGTTCGGGACAGTTCTCTGGAAACACCATATATTTT. This encodes CASSSGQFSGNTIYF.

The chain employs TRBV9 and TRBJ2-1; 8 nucleotides align to TRBD2. The V and J ends lost 6 bases and 8 bases, in that order; junction bases with no gene match: 13. Germline CDR1 is SGDLS and CDR2 is YYNGEE. The CDR3 runs 15 residues. The CDR3 spells CASTIGTSASDEQFF. CDR3 bases: TGTGCCAGCACCATAGGGACTAGTGCGTCCGATGAGCAGTTCTTC.

The chain couples TRBV4-1 to TRBJ2-6, with TRBD1 identical over 12 bases. CDR3 size: 18 residues. The trim removed 6 bases at V and 2 bases at J, leaving 8 bases unmatched. Germline assignment: CDR1 MGHRA and CDR2 YSYEKL. CDR3 residues: CASRPSGTGGPGANVLTF. The CDR3, as DNA: TGCGCCAGCAGACCCTCAGGGACAGGGGGCCCTGGGGCCAACGTCCTGACTTTC.

The chain combines TRBV13 with TRBJ2-7, with 7 bases matching TRBD2. This CDR3 spans 15 amino acids. The V and J ends lost 5 bases and 4 bases, in that order; junction bases with no gene match: 11. Germline CDR1 and CDR2: PRHDT and FYEKMQ (reference sequence). The CDR3 region is CASSSRLGGRYEQYF. The CDR3 DNA reads as TGTGCCAGCAGCAGCCGACTTGGCGGGAGATACGAGCAGTACTTC.

The CDR3 loop reads CASRGGRGFSNTEAFF. Written as DNA, the CDR3 is TGCGCCAGCCGAGGGGGCAGGGGGTTTTCGAACACTGAAGCTTTCTTT. V gene TRBV5-1 combines with J gene TRBJ1-1, with 7 bases lining up with TRBD1. This CDR3 comprises 16 residues. Germline values: CDR1 SGHRS, CDR2 YFSETQ. Germline trimming cut 7 bases from V and 1 base from J; bases unmatched to any gene: 13.

The rearrangement uses TRBV11-1 and TRBJ2-7; D is undetermined. This CDR3 region has 13 residues. The germline V gene has CDR1 SGHAT and CDR2 FQDESV (reference sequence). The V and J ends lost 5 bases and 1 base respectively, with 9 bases between them. CDR3 protein: CASSKRISYEQYF. The CDR3 DNA is TGTGCCAGCAGCAAAAGAATATCCTACGAGCAGTACTTC.

V gene TRBV4-2 combines with J gene TRBJ2-1; TRBD2 matches 7 bases. This CDR3 region has 13 residues. V was pared by 1 base and J by 11 bases, with 5 bases of the junction left unmatched. Germline CDR1 reads LGHNA; CDR2 reads YNFKEQ. CDR3 amino acids: CASSQGLREQQFF. The CDR3 DNA reads as TGTGCCAGCAGCCAAGGATTGCGGGAGCAGCAGTTCTTC.

The rearrangement links TRBV9 to TRBJ2-6; the D is unclear. The CDR3 extends over 14 amino acids. V was pared by 4 bases and J by 5 bases, with 10 bases between. Germline CDR1 and CDR2: SGDLS and YYNGEE. Here the CDR3 DNA reads TGTGCCAGCAGCCCCGCTAAATGGGCCAACGTCCTGACTTTC. It specifies CASSPAKWANVLTF.

This clone was counted a single time. The rearrangement links TRBV11-3 to TRBJ2-6; D perhaps matches TRBD1 (5 bases). CDR1 is SGHNT, CDR2 YENEEA, per germline. Trimming left V 5 bases short and J 0 bases short, with 8 bases between. The CDR3 runs 15 residues. The CDR3 sequence is CASSDRDSGANVLTF. The CDR3 nucleotides read TGTGCCAGCAGCGACAGAGACTCTGGGGCCAACGTCCTGACTTTC.

This clone has only one observation. The chain uses TRBV28 and TRBJ1-2, with no clear D. The CDR3 totals 18 residues. Germline lookup yields CDR1 MDHEN and CDR2 SYDVKM. Between the trimmed V and J ends, which lost 5 bases and 6 bases, there was a span of 28 bases. Here the CDR3 DNA reads TGTGCCAGCAGTCGTATTCCCGGAATCGAACAGACCCCCCATGGCTACACCTTC. This sequence encodes CASSRIPGIEQTPHGYTF.

A word on this clone: The same CDR3 is also encoded by other DNA sequences in this sample. The chain employs TRBV29-1 and TRBJ1-3; D not certain. V was cut by 4 bases and J by 4 bases, with 11 bases left in between. The germline V gene encodes CDR1 SQVTM and CDR2 ANQGSEA. CDR3 size: 13 residues. Here the CDR3 reads CSVGGGSGNTIYF. The CDR3 DNA sequence: TGCAGCGTTGGCGGAGGGTCCGGAAACACCATATATTTT.

Comments on this clone: Other DNA sequences in this specimen translate into the identical CDR3. The chain combines TRBV11-2 with TRBJ2-7, with D unresolved. This CDR3 contains 12 residues. Germline CDR1 SGHAT, CDR2 FQNNGV. The V end lost 2 bases, the J end lost 3 bases, and 5 bases lay between the germline ends. CDR3 nucleotide sequence: TGTGCCAGCAGCTTATCGGTCTACGAGCAGTACTTC. It specifies CASSLSVYEQYF.

The chain joins TRBV6-1 to TRBJ1-4; perhaps TRBD1 as D (5 bases). Trimming pared 1 base from V and 3 bases from J, leaving 12 bases between. This CDR3 comprises 16 residues. CDR1 MNHNS and CDR2 SASEGT come from the germline V gene. This chain's CDR3 is CASSEEFSGSNEKLFF. CDR3 nucleotides: TGTGCCAGCAGTGAAGAATTTTCAGGGTCTAATGAAAAACTGTTTTTT.

The chain recombines TRBV18 with TRBJ2-7; 10 bases agree with TRBD2. The CDR3 is 15 amino acids. Germline CDR1 is KGHSH and CDR2 is LQKENI. V dropped 2 bases and J dropped 0; count of bases not matched to a gene: 1. The CDR3 region has the DNA TGTGCCAGCTCACCAACTAGCGGGGACTCCTACGAGCAGTACTTC. It codes for CASSPTSGDSYEQYF.